What follows are 32 T cell receptor beta chains derived from one specimen sequenced in a study of blood T cell repertoires in COVID-19. Method: immunoSEQ multiplex PCR; TCRdb's copy keeps in-frame clones and lacks some. The table records roughly 340,000 clones, under 95% of them present only once. Specimen: peripheral blood. The receptors here all came from a woman aged 18-30 years who had recovered from COVID-19.

The chain uses TRBV2 and TRBJ2-1, with 11 bases aligning to TRBD2. The length of the CDR3 is 14 residues. J gave up 4 bases and V 8 bases, and 4 bases lay outside the gene matches. From germline, CDR1 is SNHLY and CDR2 FYNNEI. In nucleotides, the CDR3 is TGTGCCAGCTGTAGGACTAGCGGGTACAATGAGCAGTTCTTC. Encoded protein: CASCRTSGYNEQFF.

This clone was detected a few times. V usage is TRBV11-2 and J usage is TRBJ2-2; 8 positions agree with TRBD2. V shed 5 bases, J shed 8 bases, and the junction held 10 bases outside the gene matches. The CDR3 spans 15 residues. Germline loops: CDR1 SGHAT, CDR2 FQNNGV. This CDR3 is CASSHTGGPTGELFF. CDR3 nucleotide sequence: TGTGCCAGCAGCCATACGGGAGGGCCTACTGGGGAGCTGTTTTTT.

The V call is TRBV5-1, the J call TRBJ2-2; the match to TRBD2 covers 7 bases. V was clipped by 4 bases and J by 5 bases; unmatched bases: 11. Looked up from germline, CDR1 is SGHRS and CDR2 is YFSETQ. The CDR3 length is 16 residues. CDR3 nucleotide sequence: TGCGCCAGCAGCGAGGGACTAAACCATGAGACCGGGGAGCTGTTTTTT. Encoded protein: CASSEGLNHETGELFF.

J is TRBJ1-1 and V is TRBV4-3; TRBD1 matches 8 bases. V lost 4 bases and J lost 0; bases outside the gene matches: 13. There are 18 residues in the CDR3. Germline V gene lookup returns CDR1 LGHNA and CDR2 YSLEER. In nucleotides, the CDR3 is TGCGCCAGCAGCCTCCGGGCAGGGGGCGCTGGGATGAACACTGAAGCTTTCTTT. Translation: CASSLRAGGAGMNTEAFF.

The J gene is TRBJ1-2, the V gene TRBV5-4; 12 nucleotides match TRBD1. The CDR3 is made up of 17 amino acids. V lost 3 bases and J lost 6; bases outside the gene matches: 12. Germline CDR1 reads SGHNT; CDR2 reads YYREEE (reference sequence). The CDR3 DNA reads TGTGCCAGCAGCTCACCGGGACAGGGGGCGCCAGGGGATGGCTACACCTTC. It encodes CASSSPGQGAPGDGYTF.

The rearrangement links TRBV6-2 or TRBV6-3 to TRBJ2-7, with D possibly TRBD1 on 6 matching bases. The germline V gene has CDR1 MNHEY and CDR2 SVGEGT. Trimming pared 6 bases from V and 0 bases from J, leaving 18 bases between. This CDR3 contains 16 residues. The CDR3 sequence is CASSRSVIGGSYEQYV. The DNA of the CDR3 is TGTGCCAGCAGCCGCTCCGTTATAGGGGGCTCCTACGAGCAGTACGTC.

The genes are TRBV29-1 and TRBJ1-1; 9 bases fit TRBD1. V gave up 4 bases and J gave up 0 bases; unmatched junction bases: 15. The germline gives CDR1 SQVTM, CDR2 ANQGSEA. The CDR3 loop spans 18 amino acids. CDR3 nucleotide sequence: TGCAGCGTTGTTGGGGGAATGGACAGGGGTTCGGTGAACACTGAAGCTTTCTTT. Protein sequence: CSVVGGMDRGSVNTEAFF.

The chain is built from TRBV30 and TRBJ1-1; TRBD1 is a possible D gene (6 bases). The germline V and J ends were trimmed by 5 bases and 0 bases, with 13 bases remaining between them. The CDR3 covers 14 residues. Germline lookup yields CDR1 GTSNPN and CDR2 SVGIG (reference sequence). Written as DNA, the CDR3 is TGTGCCTGGTCCAGGGGATTTATGAACACTGAAGCTTTCTTT. It translates to CAWSRGFMNTEAFF.

This chain connects TRBV4-3 to TRBJ1-1, with TRBD1 as a possible D gene (6 bases). Germline V CDR1 and CDR2: LGHNA, YSLEER. This CDR3 contains 15 residues. V gave up 1 base and J gave up 4 bases, with 13 bases separating them. The CDR3 region is CASSQASRGGTEAFF. Written as DNA, the CDR3 is TGCGCCAGCAGCCAAGCAAGCCGAGGGGGCACTGAAGCTTTCTTT.

The chain couples TRBV19 to TRBJ2-1, with TRBD2 matching over 9 bases. CDR1 and CDR2 from the germline V gene are LNHDA and SQIVND (reference sequence). The CDR3 consists of 15 residues. J was trimmed by 2 bases and V by 3 bases; bases with no gene match: 2. CDR3 bases: TGTGCCAGTAGTATGACTAGCGGAACCTACAATGAGCAGTTCTTC. Residues: CASSMTSGTYNEQFF.

The genes are TRBV6-6 and TRBJ2-7; a weak D match, TRBD2 (5 bases). In germline, CDR1 is MNHNY, CDR2 SVGAGI (reference sequence). The V and J ends lost 2 bases and 6 bases respectively, with 8 bases between them. The CDR3 length is 12 residues. The CDR3 bases are TGTGCCAGCAGTTACCGAGGGAGCGAGCAGTACGTC. Protein sequence: CASSYRGSEQYV.

The CDR3 sequence is CASSRGWLAVTDTQYF. Here the CDR3 DNA reads TGTGCCAGCAGCCGAGGGTGGCTAGCGGTCACAGATACGCAGTATTTT. The V call is TRBV11-3, the J call TRBJ2-3; 7 bases match TRBD2. Trimming cost V 5 bases and J 2 bases; bases outside gene matches: 10. The CDR3 length is 16 residues. The germline CDR1 and CDR2 sequences are SGHNT and YENEEA.

V and J are TRBV6-5 and TRBJ1-2; D ambiguous. CDR3 length: 13 residues. Germline V gene lookup returns CDR1 MNHEY and CDR2 SVGAGI. V was cut by 2 bases and J by 5 bases, with 9 bases left in between. The CDR3 nucleotides are TGTGCCAGCAGTTACGACACGGGATATGGCTACACCTTC. This codes for CASSYDTGYGYTF.

The chain employs TRBV11-2 and TRBJ1-3; perhaps TRBD1 as D (6 bases). The CDR3 extends over 15 amino acids. The V gene lost 5 bases and the J gene lost 2 bases, with 13 bases spanning the gap. Germline V gene data show CDR1 as SGHAT and CDR2 as FQNNGV. The CDR3 here is CASSLGKGAGNTIYF. CDR3 DNA sequence: TGTGCCAGCAGCCTAGGAAAGGGGGCTGGAAACACCATATATTTT.

This sequence joins TRBV7-2 and TRBJ2-7; 11 bases are shared with TRBD2. The trim removed 3 bases at V and 4 bases at J, leaving 5 bases unmatched. CDR1 is SGHTA and CDR2 is FQGNSA in the germline V gene. The CDR3 contains 15 residues. The CDR3 coding sequence is TGTGCCAGCAGCTTCCAAAGACTAGCGGGGTACGAGCAGTACGTC. This gives the protein CASSFQRLAGYEQYV.

The chain is built from TRBV7-2 and TRBJ2-3; maybe TRBD2 (6 bases). Between the trimmed V and J ends, which lost 3 bases and 3 bases, there was a span of 13 bases. CDR3 length equals 15 residues. Germline CDR1 is SGHTA and CDR2 is FQGNSA. The chain's CDR3 is CASSFWRAATDTQYF. The CDR3 DNA reads as TGTGCCAGCAGCTTTTGGAGGGCCGCTACAGATACGCAGTATTTT.

A word on this clone: Sequence at one end of the junction differs from germline and may be a read error. The chain employs TRBV27 and TRBJ1-4, with 7 bases that match TRBD1. The CDR3 runs to 14 residues. The germline gives CDR1 MNHEY, CDR2 SMNVEV (reference sequence). This chain's CDR3 is CASSSLGQVSGMLF. CDR3 bases: TGTGCCAGCAGTTCACTCGGACAGGTATCAGGAATGCTTTTT.

J is TRBJ1-2 and V is TRBV11-2, with a weak D call TRBD1 (6 bases). Trimming took off 3 bases at V and 7 bases at J, with 18 bases between the two ends. The germline V gene has CDR1 SGHAT and CDR2 FQNNGV. The CDR3 sequence is 15 residues long. CDR3 coding DNA: TGTGCCAGCAGCTTGGCCAGGGGATTCGGTTCTGGCTACACCTTC. Translation gives CASSLARGFGSGYTF. The full variable domain, with the rest looked up from reference TRBV11-2 and TRBJ1-2, is EAGVAQSPRYKIIEKRQSVAFWCNPISGHATLYWYQQILGQGPKLLIQFQNNGVVDDSQLPKDRFSAERLKGVDSTLKIQPAKLEDSAVYLCASSLARGFGSGYTFGSGTRLTVV.

The CDR3 loop reads CASGPDRSIEQFF. CDR3 in DNA: TGTGCTAGTGGCCCGGACAGATCAATTGAGCAGTTCTTC. The chain links TRBV12-5 to TRBJ2-1, with a weak D call TRBD1 (6 bases). V lost 6 bases, J lost 9 bases, and 15 bases lay in between. The CDR3 sequence is 13 residues long. CDR1 LGHNT and CDR2 FRNRAP come from the germline V gene.

A single count supports this clone. The V and J genes are TRBV30 and TRBJ2-1; 11 bases line up with TRBD2. Per germline, CDR1 GTSNPN and CDR2 SVGIG (reference sequence). The CDR3 covers 17 residues. V lost 2 bases, J lost 0 bases, and 6 bases stayed unmatched. CDR3 nucleotide sequence: TGTGCCTGGAGTTACGGACTAGCGGGCCTCTCCTACAATGAGCAGTTCTTC. Translated, it gives CAWSYGLAGLSYNEQFF. Full variable domain (remainder filled in from reference TRBV30 and TRBJ2-1): SQTIHQWPATLVQPVGSPLSLECTVEGTSNPNLYWYRQAAGRGLQLLFYSVGIGQISSEVPQNLSASRPQDRQFILSSKKLLLSDSGFYLCAWSYGLAGLSYNEQFFGPGTRLTVL.

CDR3 coding DNA: TGTGCCAGTAGTAGCCTTAGCGGGAGGGCCACGTTCGCGCAGTTCTTC. The encoded protein is CASSSLSGRATFAQFF. The gene calls are TRBV19 and TRBJ2-1, with 11 bases matching TRBD2. With 4 bases clipped from V and 12 bases from J, the junction kept 14 bases outside the gene matches. Germline-derived CDR1 and CDR2 are LNHDA and SQIVND (reference sequence). This CDR3 is 16 amino acids long.

The rearrangement uses TRBV6-5 and TRBJ2-7; TRBD2 might be the D (5 bases). The CDR3 spans 15 residues. Germline CDR1 MNHEY, CDR2 SVGAGI. V lost 5 bases to trimming and J lost 0 bases, with 14 bases between them. The CDR3 is CASSRDQRSSYEQYV. Written as DNA, the CDR3 is TGTGCCAGCAGTCGGGATCAACGAAGCTCCTACGAGCAGTACGTC.

The chain couples TRBV6-1 to TRBJ2-7; 12 bases are shared with TRBD2. The CDR3 totals 14 residues. V was clipped by 1 base and J by 6 bases; unmatched bases: 1. Looked up from germline, CDR1 is MNHNS and CDR2 is SASEGT. CDR3 protein: CASSEVLAGGEQYV. Written as DNA, the CDR3 is TGTGCCAGCAGTGAAGTACTAGCGGGAGGCGAGCAGTACGTC.

This rearrangement joins TRBV11-3 to TRBJ2-1; TRBD2 aligns across 7 bases. Germline V gives CDR1 SGHNT, CDR2 YENEEA. The CDR3 runs 15 residues. V gave up 0 bases and J gave up 6 bases; unmatched junction bases: 5. The CDR3 loop is CASSLDRRESNEQFF. The CDR3 DNA is TGTGCCAGCAGCTTAGATCGGCGGGAGAGCAATGAGCAGTTCTTC.

This chain uses TRBV12-3 or TRBV12-4 with TRBJ1-5; D gene uncertain. V lost 3 bases and J 3 bases, leaving 6 bases between the germline ends. The CDR3 totals 13 residues. Here the CDR3 reads CASSFRYNQPQHF. CDR3 bases: TGTGCCAGCAGTTTTCGGTACAATCAGCCCCAGCATTTT.

The chain recombines TRBV5-1 with TRBJ2-1; D possibly corresponds to TRBD2 (6 bases). The CDR3 covers 14 residues. Germline-derived CDR1 and CDR2 are SGHRS and YFSETQ. Trimming cost V 1 base and J 7 bases, with 12 bases left between them. The CDR3, as DNA: TGCGCCAGCAGCTTGTCGAAGCGGGCTAATGAGCAGTTCTTC. This codes for CASSLSKRANEQFF. The entire variable domain, with the rest obtained from reference TRBV5-1 and TRBJ2-1, is as follows: KAGVTQTPRYLIKTRGQQVTLSCSPISGHRSVSWYQQTPGQGLQFLFEYFSETQRNKGNFPGRFSGRQFSNSRSEMNVSTLELGDSALYLCASSLSKRANEQFFGPGTRLTVL.

The V gene is TRBV29-1, the J gene TRBJ1-1; D is unresolved. Germline assignment: CDR1 SQVTM and CDR2 ANQGSEA. The CDR3 totals 12 residues. V lost 4 bases, J lost 1 base, and 7 bases lay in between. The CDR3 reads CSVGETNTEAFF. The CDR3 DNA is TGCAGCGTTGGGGAGACGAACACTGAAGCTTTCTTT.

This clone was observed a single time. This chain links TRBV20-1 with TRBJ2-6, with a weak D call TRBD2 (5 bases). Deletions cut 6 bases from V and 11 bases from J, with 11 bases between. The CDR3 spans 11 residues. Germline-derived CDR1 and CDR2 are DFQATT and SNEGSKA (reference sequence). CDR3 sequence: CSAPVGDVLTF. CDR3 coding DNA: TGCAGTGCCCCCGTCGGGGACGTCCTGACTTTC.

The chain links TRBV29-1 to TRBJ1-1, with unresolved D. The germline gives CDR1 SQVTM, CDR2 ANQGSEA. The CDR3 length is 12 residues. The V end was cut by 4 bases, the J end by 5 bases, with 11 bases between. CDR3 bases: TGCAGCGTTGTGGTCGGGAGGACTGAAGCTTTCTTT. Its translation: CSVVVGRTEAFF.

This clone has just a few counts. The rearrangement links TRBV12-3 or TRBV12-4 to TRBJ1-5; 7 bases align to TRBD1. The junction had 4 bases not matched to a gene; V was cut back by 6 bases and J by 5 bases. The CDR3 has 13 residues. CDR3 coding DNA: TGTGCCAGCAGCCGGGACAGATATCAGCCCCAGCATTTT. Encoded protein: CASSRDRYQPQHF.

The chain employs TRBV12-3 or TRBV12-4 and TRBJ2-1, with a tentative D call TRBD2 (5 bases). V lost 6 bases and J lost 0, with 6 bases in between. The CDR3 extends over 13 amino acids. Here the CDR3 reads CASSGGSYNEQFF. The CDR3 nucleotides are TGTGCCAGCAGCGGAGGCTCCTACAATGAGCAGTTCTTC.

V usage is TRBV7-9 and J usage is TRBJ2-2; D call uncertain. Germline assignment: CDR1 SEHNR and CDR2 FQNEAQ (reference sequence). Between the trimmed V and J ends, which lost 5 bases and 0 bases, there was a span of 10 bases. This CDR3 has 15 residues. The CDR3 loop is CASSPTSANTGELFF. CDR3 nucleotides: TGTGCCAGCAGCCCGACATCCGCGAACACCGGGGAGCTGTTTTTT.